What follows is one TCR beta chain and its context. This specimen belongs to a study of control samples from healthy donors and cancer patients. Some clones are missing from TCRdb's copy, which holds only in-frame ones; the method was immunoSEQ multiplex PCR. Here the sample spans around 170,000 clones, around 90% being singletons. The sequencing input was blood. This clonotype was sampled from a man aged 30 to 39 in good health.

CDR3 in DNA: TGTGCCAGCAGTTACCCCAACACTGAAGCTTTCTTT. Encoded protein: CASSYPNTEAFF. The genes are TRBV6-2 or TRBV6-3 and TRBJ1-1, with D unclear. The CDR3 is 12 amino acids. Germline CDR1 is MNHEY and CDR2 is SVGEGT. With 2 bases removed from V and 2 bases from J, the gap between germline ends came to 3 bases.